This record covers a single T cell receptor (beta chain). Its antigen is not identified. This sample is part of a study of shared clonotypes between healthy human individuals. Across the study: Each donor's CD4 naive and CD4 memory cells filled three plates apiece, CD8 naive two, and CD8 memory one.

Terminally differentiated effector memory CD45RA+ cells were excluded by CCR7 positive selection of CD45RO-negative cells. Study results and limitations: Estimated richness was generally greater in naive than memory subsets. Having only a few donors restricted how much genetic and exposure-history diversity was captured. The naive CD4 repertoires of several donors were compared, and approximately 5% of clonotypes were shared.

Using immunoSEQ multiplex PCR, the repertoire was profiled, and TCRdb retains in-frame clones only, with some absent. The data hold some 2.1 million clones, with roughly 94% observed a single time. The receptor was derived from a man between 18 and 35 years old in good health. The sample taken for sequencing was naive CD8+ T cells sorted from blood.

The DNA of the CDR3 is TGTGCCAGCAGTTTAGGGGAGGGGACAGGGAACACCGGGGAGCTGTTTTTT. Translating gives CASSLGEGTGNTGELFF. The gene calls are TRBV27 and TRBJ2-2, with D tentatively TRBD1 (8 bases). CDR1 is MNHEY and CDR2 is SMNVEV in the germline V gene (reference sequence). The CDR3 is 17 amino acids. Trimming left V 2 bases short and J 1 base short, with 14 bases between.